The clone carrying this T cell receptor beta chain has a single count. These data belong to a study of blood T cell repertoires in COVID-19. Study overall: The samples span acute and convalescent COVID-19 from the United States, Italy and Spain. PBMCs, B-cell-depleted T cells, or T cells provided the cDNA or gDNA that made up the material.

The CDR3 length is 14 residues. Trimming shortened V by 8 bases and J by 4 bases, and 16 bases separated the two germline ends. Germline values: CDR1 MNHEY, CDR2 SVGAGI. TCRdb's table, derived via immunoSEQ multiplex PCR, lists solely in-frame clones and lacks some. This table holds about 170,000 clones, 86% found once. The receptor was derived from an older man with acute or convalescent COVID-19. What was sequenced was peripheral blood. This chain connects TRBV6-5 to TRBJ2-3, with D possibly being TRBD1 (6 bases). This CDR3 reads CASSLAGGADTQYF. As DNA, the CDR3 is TGTGCCAGCTCCCTTGCTGGGGGCGCAGATACGCAGTATTTT.